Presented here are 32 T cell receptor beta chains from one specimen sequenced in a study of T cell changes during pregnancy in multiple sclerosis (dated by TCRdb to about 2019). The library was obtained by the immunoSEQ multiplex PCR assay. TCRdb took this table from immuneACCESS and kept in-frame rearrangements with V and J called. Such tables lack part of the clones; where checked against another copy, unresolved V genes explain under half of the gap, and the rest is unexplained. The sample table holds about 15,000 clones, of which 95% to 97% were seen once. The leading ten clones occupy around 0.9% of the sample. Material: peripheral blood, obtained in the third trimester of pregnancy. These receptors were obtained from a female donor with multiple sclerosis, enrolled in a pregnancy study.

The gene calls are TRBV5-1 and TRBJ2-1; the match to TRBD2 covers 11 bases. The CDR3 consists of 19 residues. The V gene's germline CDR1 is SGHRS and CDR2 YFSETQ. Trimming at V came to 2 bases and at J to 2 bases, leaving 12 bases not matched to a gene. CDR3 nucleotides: TGCGCCAGCAGCTTTAGGCTAGCGGGAGGTCCCGTCACCTACAATGAGCAGTTCTTC. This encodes CASSFRLAGGPVTYNEQFF.

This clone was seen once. CDR3 in DNA: TGTGCCAGCAGCCCCACAGGTCCGAGCACCGGGGAGCTGTTTTTT. Its protein product is CASSPTGPSTGELFF. V gene TRBV7-9 combines with J gene TRBJ2-2; D is perhaps TRBD1 (5 bases). CDR3 length equals 15 residues. Germline V gene lookup returns CDR1 SEHNR and CDR2 FQNEAQ (reference sequence). Between the trimmed V and J ends, which lost 5 bases and 4 bases, there was a span of 14 bases.

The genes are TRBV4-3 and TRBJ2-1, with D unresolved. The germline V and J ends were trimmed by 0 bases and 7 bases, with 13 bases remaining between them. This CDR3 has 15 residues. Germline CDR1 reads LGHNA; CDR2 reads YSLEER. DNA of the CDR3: TGCGCCAGCAGCCAAGAGTATCGTATGCGGAATGAGCAGTTCTTC. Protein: CASSQEYRMRNEQFF.

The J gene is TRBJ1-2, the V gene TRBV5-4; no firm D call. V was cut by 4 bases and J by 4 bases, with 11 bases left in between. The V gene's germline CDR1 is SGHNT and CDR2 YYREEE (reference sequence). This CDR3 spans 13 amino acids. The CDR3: CASSGQHLYGYTF. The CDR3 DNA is TGTGCCAGCAGCGGTCAACACCTCTATGGCTACACCTTC.

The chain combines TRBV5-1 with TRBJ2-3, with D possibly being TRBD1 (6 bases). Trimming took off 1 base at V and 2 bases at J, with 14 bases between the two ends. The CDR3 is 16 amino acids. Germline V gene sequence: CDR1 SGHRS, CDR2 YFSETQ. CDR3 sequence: CASSLSRGPSTDTQYF. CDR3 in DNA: TGCGCCAGCAGCTTGTCCAGGGGACCATCCACAGATACGCAGTATTTT.

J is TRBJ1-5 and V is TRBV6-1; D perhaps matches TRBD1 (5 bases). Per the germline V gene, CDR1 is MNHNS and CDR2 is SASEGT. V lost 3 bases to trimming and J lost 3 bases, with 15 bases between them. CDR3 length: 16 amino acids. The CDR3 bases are TGTGCCAGCAGTGACAAGTTTGGGGGGTACAATCAGCCCCAGCATTTT. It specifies CASSDKFGGYNQPQHF.

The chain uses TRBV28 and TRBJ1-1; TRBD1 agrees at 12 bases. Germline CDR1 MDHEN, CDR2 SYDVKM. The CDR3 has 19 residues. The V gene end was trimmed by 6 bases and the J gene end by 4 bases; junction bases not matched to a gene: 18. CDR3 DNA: TGTGCCAGCAGATCTGCACCGGGACAGGGGGCTTTTTTCATCACTGAAGCTTTCTTT. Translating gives CASRSAPGQGAFFITEAFF.

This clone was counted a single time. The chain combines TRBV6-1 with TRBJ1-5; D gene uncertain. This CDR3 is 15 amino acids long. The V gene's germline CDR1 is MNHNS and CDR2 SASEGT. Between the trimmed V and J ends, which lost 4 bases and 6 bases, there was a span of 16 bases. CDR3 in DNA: TGTGCCAGCAGTGGAGGACTGTGGGAAGGTCAGCCCCAGCATTTT. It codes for CASSGGLWEGQPQHF.

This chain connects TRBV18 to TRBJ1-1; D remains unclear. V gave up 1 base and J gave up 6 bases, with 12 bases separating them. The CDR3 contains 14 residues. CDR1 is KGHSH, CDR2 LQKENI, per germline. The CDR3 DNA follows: TGTGCCAGCTCACCACAATCGGCCAGCGCTGAAGCTTTCTTT. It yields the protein CASSPQSASAEAFF.

In nucleotides, the CDR3 is TGTGCCAGCAGCTCTATCCCCAGGGGCCATGCAACTAATGAAAAACTGTTTTTT. Its protein product is CASSSIPRGHATNEKLFF. The chain has TRBV7-9 and TRBJ1-4, with TRBD1 as a possible D gene (6 bases). The V gene's germline CDR1 is SEHNR and CDR2 FQNEAQ (reference sequence). V lost 4 bases and J 0 bases, leaving 18 bases between the germline ends. The CDR3 is made up of 18 amino acids.

The CDR3 nucleotides are TGTGCCAGCAGCTCGAGGGGGCTAGCGGGAGTTAGGGAGCAGTTCTTC. Its translation is CASSSRGLAGVREQFF. J is TRBJ2-1 and V is TRBV9; 10 nucleotides agree with TRBD2. CDR3 size: 16 residues. The germline gives CDR1 SGDLS, CDR2 YYNGEE. V was clipped by 4 bases and J by 10 bases; unmatched bases: 14.

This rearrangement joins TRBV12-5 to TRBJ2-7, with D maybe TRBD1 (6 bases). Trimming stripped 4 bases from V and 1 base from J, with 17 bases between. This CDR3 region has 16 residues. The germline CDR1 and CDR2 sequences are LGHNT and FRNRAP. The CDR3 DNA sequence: TGTGCTAGTGGTTCGCCTACTATGACAGGATCCTACGAGCAGTACTTC. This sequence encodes CASGSPTMTGSYEQYF.

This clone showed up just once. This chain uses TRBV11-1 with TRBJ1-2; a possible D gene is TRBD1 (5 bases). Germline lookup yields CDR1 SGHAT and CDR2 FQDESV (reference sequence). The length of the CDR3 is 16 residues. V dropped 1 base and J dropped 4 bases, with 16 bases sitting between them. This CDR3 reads CASSLGGSTAPYGYTF. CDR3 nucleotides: TGTGCCAGCAGCTTAGGCGGTTCGACAGCCCCCTATGGCTACACCTTC.

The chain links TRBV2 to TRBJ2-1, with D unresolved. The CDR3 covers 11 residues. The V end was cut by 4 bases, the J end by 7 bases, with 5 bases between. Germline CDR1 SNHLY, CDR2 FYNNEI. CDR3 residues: CASSGRNEQFF. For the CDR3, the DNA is TGTGCCAGCAGTGGGAGAAATGAGCAGTTCTTC.

CDR3 nucleotide sequence: TGCGCCAGCAGCTTGGGACAGGGTGAGTTCTACGAGCAGTACTTC. As protein: CASSLGQGEFYEQYF. The rearrangement joins TRBV5-1 to TRBJ2-7, with TRBD1 matching over 7 bases. The CDR3 is 15 amino acids. Germline CDR1 SGHRS, CDR2 YFSETQ. J was trimmed by 3 bases and V by 0 bases; bases with no gene match: 6.

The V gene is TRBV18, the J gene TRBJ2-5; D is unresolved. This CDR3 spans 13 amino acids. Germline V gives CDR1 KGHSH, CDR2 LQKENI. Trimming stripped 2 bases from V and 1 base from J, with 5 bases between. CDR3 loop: CASSPGSQETQYF. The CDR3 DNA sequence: TGTGCCAGCTCACCAGGCAGCCAAGAGACCCAGTACTTC.

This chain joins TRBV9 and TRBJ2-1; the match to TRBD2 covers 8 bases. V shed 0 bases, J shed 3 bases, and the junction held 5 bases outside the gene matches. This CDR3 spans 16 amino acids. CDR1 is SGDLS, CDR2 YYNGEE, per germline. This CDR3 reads CASSVAGGGLYNEQFF. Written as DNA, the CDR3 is TGTGCCAGCAGCGTAGCAGGCGGGGGGCTCTACAATGAGCAGTTCTTC.

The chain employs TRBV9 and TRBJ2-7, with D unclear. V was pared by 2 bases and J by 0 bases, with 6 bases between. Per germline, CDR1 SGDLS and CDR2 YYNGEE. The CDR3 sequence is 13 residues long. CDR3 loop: CASSVQDSYEQYF. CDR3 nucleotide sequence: TGTGCCAGCAGCGTCCAGGACTCCTACGAGCAGTACTTC.

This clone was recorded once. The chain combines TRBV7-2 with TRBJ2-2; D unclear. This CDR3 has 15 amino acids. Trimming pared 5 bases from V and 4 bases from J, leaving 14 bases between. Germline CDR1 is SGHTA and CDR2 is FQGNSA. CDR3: CASSPRQSGTGELFF. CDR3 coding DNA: TGTGCCAGCAGCCCCCGTCAGTCGGGCACCGGGGAGCTGTTTTTT. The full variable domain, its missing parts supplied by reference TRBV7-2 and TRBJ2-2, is GAGVSQSPSNKVTEKGKDVELRCDPISGHTALYWYRQSLGQGLEFLIYFQGNSAPDKSGLPSDRFSAERTGGSVSTLTIQRTQQEDSAVYLCASSPRQSGTGELFFGEGSRLTVL.

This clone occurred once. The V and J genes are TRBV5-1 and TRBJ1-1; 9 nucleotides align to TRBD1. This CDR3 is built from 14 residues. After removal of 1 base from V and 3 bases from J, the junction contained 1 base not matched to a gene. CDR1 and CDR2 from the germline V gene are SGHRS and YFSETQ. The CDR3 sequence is CASSLWTGDTEAFF. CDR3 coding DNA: TGCGCCAGCAGCTTGTGGACAGGGGACACTGAAGCTTTCTTT.

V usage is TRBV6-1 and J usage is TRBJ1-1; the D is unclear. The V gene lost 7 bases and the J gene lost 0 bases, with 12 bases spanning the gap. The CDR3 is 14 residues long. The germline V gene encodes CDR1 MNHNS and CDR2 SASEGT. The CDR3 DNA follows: TGTGCCAGCACTAGGGAGATGATGAACACTGAAGCTTTCTTT. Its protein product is CASTREMMNTEAFF.

CDR3 coding DNA: TGCAGCGTTGAACGGGGGGAAGAGACCCAGTACTTC. Protein product: CSVERGEETQYF. The chain employs TRBV29-1 and TRBJ2-5; 7 positions match TRBD2. The CDR3 has 12 amino acids. Losses at the gene ends were 2 bases for V and 3 bases for J; bases not matched to a gene: 0. The V gene's germline CDR1 is SQVTM and CDR2 ANQGSEA.

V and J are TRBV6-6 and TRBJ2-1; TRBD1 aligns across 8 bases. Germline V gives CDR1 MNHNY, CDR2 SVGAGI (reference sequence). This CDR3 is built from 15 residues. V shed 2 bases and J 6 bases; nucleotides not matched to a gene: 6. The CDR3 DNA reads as TGTGCCAGCAGTTACCCGACAGGGGTCTCCAATGAGCAGTTCTTC. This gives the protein CASSYPTGVSNEQFF.

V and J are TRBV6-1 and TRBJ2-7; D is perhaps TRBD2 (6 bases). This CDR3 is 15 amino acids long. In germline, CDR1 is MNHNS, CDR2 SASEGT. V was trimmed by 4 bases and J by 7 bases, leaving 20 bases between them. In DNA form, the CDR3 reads TGTGCCAGCAGTGTGGGTAGCGGTGATTGGGGGGAGCAGTACTTC. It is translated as CASSVGSGDWGEQYF.

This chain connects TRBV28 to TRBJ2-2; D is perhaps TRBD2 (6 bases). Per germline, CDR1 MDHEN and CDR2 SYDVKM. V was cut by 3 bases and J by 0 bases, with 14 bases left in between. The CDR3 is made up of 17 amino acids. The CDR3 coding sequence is TGTGCCAGCAGTTTCCCTTTGGGCGGGGCGAACACCGGGGAGCTGTTTTTT. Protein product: CASSFPLGGANTGELFF.

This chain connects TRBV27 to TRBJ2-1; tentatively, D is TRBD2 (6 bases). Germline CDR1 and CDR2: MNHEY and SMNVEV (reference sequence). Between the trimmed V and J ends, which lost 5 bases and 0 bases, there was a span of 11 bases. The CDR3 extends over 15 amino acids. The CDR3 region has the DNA TGTGCCAGCAGTGAGTGGAGGGCCTCCTACAATGAGCAGTTCTTC. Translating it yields CASSEWRASYNEQFF.

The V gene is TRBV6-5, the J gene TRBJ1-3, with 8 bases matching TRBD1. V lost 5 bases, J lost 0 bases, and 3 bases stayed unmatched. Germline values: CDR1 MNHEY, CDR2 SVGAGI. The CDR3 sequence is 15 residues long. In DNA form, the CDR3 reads TGTGCCAGCAGTCCACAGGGGGACTCTGGAAACACCATATATTTT. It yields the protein CASSPQGDSGNTIYF.

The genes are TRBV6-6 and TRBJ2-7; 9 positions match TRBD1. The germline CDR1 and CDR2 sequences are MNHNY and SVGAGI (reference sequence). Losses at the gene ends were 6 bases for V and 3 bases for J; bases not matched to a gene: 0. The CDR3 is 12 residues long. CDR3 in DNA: TGTGCCAGCAGGGACAGGGGCTACGAGCAGTACTTC. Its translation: CASRDRGYEQYF.

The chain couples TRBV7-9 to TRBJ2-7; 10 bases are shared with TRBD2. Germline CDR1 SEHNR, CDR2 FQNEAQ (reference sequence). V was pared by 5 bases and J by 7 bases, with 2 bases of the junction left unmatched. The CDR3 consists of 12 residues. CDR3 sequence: CASSLSGGEQYF. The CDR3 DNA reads TGTGCCAGCAGCCTTAGCGGGGGGGAGCAGTACTTC.

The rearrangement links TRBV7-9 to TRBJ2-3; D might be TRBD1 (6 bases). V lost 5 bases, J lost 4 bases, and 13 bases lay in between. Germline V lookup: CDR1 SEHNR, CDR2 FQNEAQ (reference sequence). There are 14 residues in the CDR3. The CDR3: CASSPLGGPDTQYF. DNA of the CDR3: TGTGCCAGCAGCCCACTTGGGGGCCCAGATACGCAGTATTTT. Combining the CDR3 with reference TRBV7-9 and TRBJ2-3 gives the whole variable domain DTGVSQNPRHKITKRGQNVTFRCDPISEHNRLYWYRQTLGQGPEFLTYFQNEAQLEKSRLLSDRFSAERPKGSFSTLEIQRTEQGDSAMYLCASSPLGGPDTQYFGPGTRLTVL.

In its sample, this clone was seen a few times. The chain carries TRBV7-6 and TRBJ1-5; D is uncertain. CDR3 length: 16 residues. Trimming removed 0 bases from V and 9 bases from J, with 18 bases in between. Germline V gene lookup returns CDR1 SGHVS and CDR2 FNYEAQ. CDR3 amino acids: CASSLASPGGSGPQHF. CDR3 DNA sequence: TGTGCCAGCAGCTTAGCTAGTCCGGGTGGCAGTGGGCCCCAGCATTTT.

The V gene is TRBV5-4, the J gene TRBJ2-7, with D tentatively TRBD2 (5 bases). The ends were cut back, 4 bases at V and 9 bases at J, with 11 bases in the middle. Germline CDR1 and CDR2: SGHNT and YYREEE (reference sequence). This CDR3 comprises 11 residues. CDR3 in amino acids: CASSPGLGQYF. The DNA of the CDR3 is TGTGCCAGCAGCCCCGGACTCGGGCAGTACTTC.